This T cell receptor (beta chain) was sequenced during a study of brain T cells in children with intractable seizures. Trimming pared 0 bases from V and 1 base from J, leaving 13 bases between. There are 16 residues in the CDR3. Germline V gene data show CDR1 as SGDLS and CDR2 as YYNGEE. Clones were sequenced by immunoSEQ multiplex PCR, and TCRdb holds only the in-frame ones, with some missing. The table has hundreds of thousands of clones, about 94% seen once. The time point was: blood from clinic visit 5 months post-surgery; TSC patient then seizure free. Only cases whose brain tissue showed the highest T cell transcript signatures were sequenced. Pre-surgery treatment included at least one anti-epileptic drug.

The specimen was peripheral blood, collected 5 to 6 months after surgery. This TCR was sampled from a boy in the first two years of life with tuberous sclerosis and intractable seizures. This sequence joins TRBV9 and TRBJ2-5; the D gene is possibly TRBD1 (5 bases). The CDR3 bases are TGTGCCAGCAGCGTAGATGCAGGGCTCTCCCAAGAGACCCAGTACTTC. It yields the protein CASSVDAGLSQETQYF.